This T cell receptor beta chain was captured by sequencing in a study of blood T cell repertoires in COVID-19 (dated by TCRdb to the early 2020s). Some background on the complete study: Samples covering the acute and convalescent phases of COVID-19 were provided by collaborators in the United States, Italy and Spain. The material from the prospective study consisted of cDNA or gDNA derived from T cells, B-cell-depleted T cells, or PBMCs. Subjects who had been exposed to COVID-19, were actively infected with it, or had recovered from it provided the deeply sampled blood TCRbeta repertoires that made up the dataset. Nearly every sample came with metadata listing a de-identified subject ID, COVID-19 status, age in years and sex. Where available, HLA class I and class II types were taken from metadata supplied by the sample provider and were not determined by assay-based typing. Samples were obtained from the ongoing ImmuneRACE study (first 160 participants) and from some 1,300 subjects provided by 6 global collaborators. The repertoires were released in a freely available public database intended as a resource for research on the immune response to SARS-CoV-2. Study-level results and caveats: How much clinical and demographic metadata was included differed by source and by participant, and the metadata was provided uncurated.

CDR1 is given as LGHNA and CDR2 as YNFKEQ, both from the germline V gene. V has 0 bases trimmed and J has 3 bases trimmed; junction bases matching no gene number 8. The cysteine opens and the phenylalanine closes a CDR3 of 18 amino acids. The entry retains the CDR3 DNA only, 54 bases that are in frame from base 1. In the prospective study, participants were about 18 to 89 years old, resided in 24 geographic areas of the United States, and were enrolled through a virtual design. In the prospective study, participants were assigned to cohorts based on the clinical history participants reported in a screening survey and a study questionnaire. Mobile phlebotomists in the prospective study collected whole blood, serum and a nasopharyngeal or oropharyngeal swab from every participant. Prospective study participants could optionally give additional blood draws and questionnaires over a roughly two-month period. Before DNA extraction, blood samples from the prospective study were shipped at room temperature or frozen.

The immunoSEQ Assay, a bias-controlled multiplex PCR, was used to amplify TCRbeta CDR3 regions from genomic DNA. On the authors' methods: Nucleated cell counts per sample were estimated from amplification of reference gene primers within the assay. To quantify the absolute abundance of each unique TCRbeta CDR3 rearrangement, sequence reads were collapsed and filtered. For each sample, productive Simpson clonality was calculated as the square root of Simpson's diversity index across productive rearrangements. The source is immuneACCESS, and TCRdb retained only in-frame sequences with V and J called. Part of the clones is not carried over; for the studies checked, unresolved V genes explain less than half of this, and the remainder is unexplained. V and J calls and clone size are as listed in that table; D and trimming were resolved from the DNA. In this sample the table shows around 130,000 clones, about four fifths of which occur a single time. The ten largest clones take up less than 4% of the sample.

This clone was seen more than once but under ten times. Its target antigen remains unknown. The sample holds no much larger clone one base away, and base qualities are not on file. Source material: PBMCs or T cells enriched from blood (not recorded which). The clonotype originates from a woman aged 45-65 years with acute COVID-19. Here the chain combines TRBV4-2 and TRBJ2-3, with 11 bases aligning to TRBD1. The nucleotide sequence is TGTGCCAGCAGCCAAGATCGGGACAGGGGGGCATGGACAGATACGCAGTATTTT. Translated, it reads CASSQDRDRGAWTDTQYF.